This TCR beta chain derives from a study of cytomegalovirus exposure and HLA in healthy donors. This CDR3 contains 12 residues. Germline CDR1 is ENHRY and CDR2 is SYGVKD. V lost 2 bases and J 7 bases, leaving 8 bases between the germline ends. With 60 Vbeta and 13 Jbeta primers, the PCR was carried out. Sequencing was performed with immunoSEQ multiplex PCR; in TCRdb, only in-frame clones are kept and a portion is missing. The sample carries about 150,000 clones, less than 90% recorded once. This receptor was obtained from a boy between 2 and 10 years old in good health and CMV-seronegative. The sequenced sample consisted of PBMCs. V gene TRBV10-3 combines with J gene TRBJ1-2; D is uncertain. In DNA form, the CDR3 reads TGTGCCATCAGTGAGAATACGGGTGGCTACACCTTC. Its protein product is CAISENTGGYTF.